This T cell receptor (beta chain) was sequenced for a study of blood T cell repertoires in COVID-19. Study-level information: Nucleic acid was either cDNA or gDNA, and it came from T cells, B-cell-depleted T cells, or PBMCs.

In the study's own analysis: Counts of nucleated cells, estimated from reference gene primer amplification, were obtained. Repertoires were generated with immunoSEQ multiplex PCR, while TCRdb's copy carries only in-frame clones and drops some. V and J calls plus clone size are reproduced from that table; the DNA served to infer D and trimming. The data hold some 330,000 clones, with around 87% observed a single time. Material for sequencing was PBMCs or T cells enriched from blood (not recorded which). The receptor was isolated from a man aged 40-55 years in a cohort exposed to, infected with or recovered from COVID-19 (not recorded which).

The CDR3 DNA is TGCGCCAGCAGTTACAATAATCGACAGGGTAACGAAAAACTGTTTTTT. Translating gives CASSYNNRQGNEKLFF. V gene TRBV5-1 combines with J gene TRBJ1-4; 7 bases are shared with TRBD1. The V gene's germline CDR1 is SGHRS and CDR2 YFSETQ. V lost 5 bases to trimming and J lost 8 bases; unmatched junction nucleotides: 15. This CDR3 spans 16 amino acids. Using reference TRBV5-1 and TRBJ1-4 for the parts outside the CDR3, the full variable domain is KAGVTQTPRYLIKTRGQQVTLSCSPISGHRSVSWYQQTPGQGLQFLFEYFSETQRNKGNFPGRFSGRQFSNSRSEMNVSTLELGDSALYLCASSYNNRQGNEKLFFGSGTQLSVL.